This T cell receptor (beta chain) was identified in a study of cytomegalovirus exposure and HLA in healthy donors. Background on the study: When over 300 donors were genotyped, roughly 82% of them were found to fall in the Caucasian-associated ancestry cluster. Findings of the study overall: TCR beta chain V- and J-gene trimming was linked, in a later analysis, to a missense variant in DCLRE1C.

Trimming stripped 2 bases from V and 2 bases from J, with 19 bases between. The CDR3 has 18 residues. Germline lookup yields CDR1 MNHNS and CDR2 SASEGT. A word on this clone: The antigen remains undetermined.

PCR primers comprised 60 Vbeta and 13 Jbeta primers. Authors' analysis steps: Later, an analysis found tens of millions of unique TCR beta chains, and roughly 9.9 million of these were shared. Here immunoSEQ multiplex PCR was the method, and the copy in TCRdb shows in-frame clones only, minus some. V, J and clone size reflect that table, while D and trimming were determined from the DNA. The data hold about 160,000 clones, with 60% to 85% observed a single time. The source of this sequence is a woman in her twenties or thirties in good health and CMV-seronegative. The gene calls are TRBV6-1 and TRBJ1-3; weak D call: TRBD1 (6 bases). The sample was PBMCs. The CDR3 DNA sequence: TGTGCCAGCAGTGAAATGGGTCGTCGGGCAGGGGCTGGAAACACCATATATTTT. Translated, it gives CASSEMGRRAGAGNTIYF.